This T cell receptor (beta chain) originates from a study of T cells in Graves' hyperthyroidism and ophthalmopathy. Source material for PBMCs was more than 7.5 ml fresh peripheral blood. Study-wide results and limits: Clonotypes that were expanded in thyroid above 0.001 mostly appeared in blood too.

This clonotype was detected ten times or more. Antigen: not known. Germline V gene lookup returns CDR1 ENHRY and CDR2 SYGVKD. Trimming shortened V by 2 bases and J by 4 bases, and 11 bases separated the two germline ends. This CDR3 spans 14 amino acids. RNA transcripts yielded amplified TCR beta CDR3 regions. Using the HTBI primer set, a first-round RT-PCR was run on the TCR CDR3. TCRdb processed the multiplex PCR reads anew with MiXCR; each CDR3 protein has one entry. Found here are 270,000 or so distinct CDR3 sequences, less than 30% of them singletons; the top ten hold about a quarter. Sequenced: blood. This clonotype was obtained from a man in his forties with Graves' hyperthyroidism that later progressed to Graves' ophthalmopathy. This rearrangement joins TRBV10-3 to TRBJ2-5, with D possibly matching TRBD1 (5 bases). CDR3 sequence reads: CAISERKGAETQYF. As DNA, the CDR3 is TGTGCCATCAGTGAGCGGAAAGGGGCAGAGACCCAGTACTTC.